This T cell receptor beta chain was sequenced for a study of blood T cell repertoires in COVID-19. TCRdb keeps only in-frame clones here, not all; method: immunoSEQ multiplex PCR. The sample includes about 220,000 clones, about 80% of them seen just once. The CDR3 is 14 amino acids. The V gene lost 5 bases and the J gene lost 6 bases, with 16 bases spanning the gap. In germline, CDR1 is SGHTA, CDR2 FQGNSA. This chain uses TRBV7-2 with TRBJ1-2; D is unclear. Material: PBMCs or T cells enriched from blood (not recorded which). The clonotype comes from a woman aged 40 to 50 with acute COVID-19. In DNA form, the CDR3 reads TGTGCCAGCAGCCCCGACACCCCTCTTCATGGCTACACCTTC. The encoded protein is CASSPDTPLHGYTF.